Listed below are T cell receptor beta chains from one sample, sequenced in a study of tumor and adjacent non-tumor tissue in lung cancer. From the multiplex PCR reads, TCRdb called clonotypes with MiXCR, one entry per CDR3 protein. The sample includes about 85,000 distinct CDR3 sequences, about 66% of them seen just once. Input material: lung tumor tissue. These receptors all come from a man aged 70 or older with non-small cell lung cancer. The CDR3 runs from the conserved cysteine through the conserved F or W. D genes are given only for firm matches. Rows may omit the clone size; those that give it use once, few, many or a size class.

d_gene	abundance	v_gene	j_gene	CDR3aa	CDR3nt
-	-	TRBV11-2	TRBJ1-1	CASSRKTEDTEAFF	TGTGCTAGCAGCAGAAAGACGGAGGACACTGAAGCTTTCTTT
-	-	TRBV4-1	TRBJ1-5	CSISQDIAEGRPQHF	TGCTCCATCAGCCAAGATATCGCAGAGGGAAGGCCCCAGCATTTT
-	-	TRBV11-2	TRBJ2-3	CASSSNIRAADAQYF	TGTGCCAGCAGCTCAAACATTCGGGCAGCAGATGCGCAGTATTTT
-	-	TRBV11-1	TRBJ2-7	CASNFGIASTYEQYF	TGTGCCAGCAACTTCGGGATAGCGAGTACCTACGAGCAGTACTTC
-	-	TRBV12-3/TRBV12-4	TRBJ2-7	CVSSLRHGDEQYF	TGTGTCAGTAGTTTGAGACATGGGGACGAGCAGTACTTC
-	-	TRBV11-2	TRBJ2-1	CATNSDGGEQFF	TGTGCCACCAATTCCGACGGCGGGGAGCAGTTCTTC
TRBD1	few	TRBV28	TRBJ2-5	CASSPGTGGTQYF	TGTGCCAGCAGCCCAGGGACAGGGGGGACCCAGTACTTC
-	few	TRBV7-9	TRBJ2-7	CTSSGRDETGTHEQYF	TGTACCAGCAGCGGGCGAGACGAGACAGGGACCCACGAGCAGTACTTC
TRBD2	many	TRBV6-2/TRBV6-3	TRBJ2-7	CASSSSGTAYEQYF	TGTGCCAGCAGTTCCAGCGGGACTGCCTACGAGCAGTACTTC
TRBD2	few	TRBV12-3/TRBV12-4	TRBJ2-5	CASKHSGGAPETLYF	TGTGCCAGCAAACATAGCGGGGGGGCCCCAGAGACCCTGTACTTC
-	few	TRBV28	TRBJ2-5	CASSRTGGGPQETQYF	TGTGCCAGCAGCCGCACAGGCGGTGGGCCACAAGAGACCCAGTACTTC
-	few	TRBV11-3	TRBJ2-2	CASSPLNTGELSF	TGTGCCAGTAGTCCCTTGAACACTGGGGAGCTGTCTTTT
-	-	TRBV24-1	TRBJ2-1	CATSIGESRDNEQFF	TGTGCCACCAGTATCGGGGAGAGCCGGGACAATGAGCAGTTCTTC
-	-	TRBV11-1	TRBJ2-7	CVSSSRQNYELYF	TGTGTCAGCAGCTCCCGTCAGAACTACGAGCTGTACTTC
-	many	TRBV28	TRBJ2-1	CASSRGAVYNEQFF	TGTGCCAGCAGTCGGGGGGCCGTTTACAATGAGCAGTTCTTC
-	once	TRBV2	TRBJ2-7	CASSRVAGIGEQYF	TGTGCCAGCAGTCGCGTGGCAGGGATTGGCGAGCAGTACTTC
TRBD2	few	TRBV5-1	TRBJ2-5	CASSSDGSGREETQYF	TGCGCCAGCAGCTCGGATGGTAGCGGGAGAGAAGAGACCCAGTACTTC
-	-	TRBV6-1	TRBJ1-1	CASTSERGMPPFF	TGCGCCAGCACCTCGGAAAGGGGCATGCCCCCTTTCTTT
TRBD1	-	TRBV29-1	TRBJ1-1	CNITGGARSEVFF	TGCAACATTACAGGGGGCGCAAGAAGTGAAGTTTTCTTT
-	-	TRBV12-3/TRBV12-4	TRBJ2-1	CASRPATSYNEQFF	TGTGCCAGCAGGCCTGCCACGTCCTACAATGAGCAGTTCTTC
-	-	TRBV29-1	TRBJ2-1	CSVVSYSRRQSRNEQFF	TGCAGTGTTGTGTCCTATAGTCGGCGACAGTCAAGGAATGAGCAGTTCTTC
-	many	TRBV12-3/TRBV12-4	TRBJ2-2	CASSQRENTGELFF	TGTGCCAGCAGCCAAAGAGAGAACACCGGGGAGCTGTTTTTT
-	many	TRBV28	TRBJ2-3	CASSLAAVDTQYF	TGTGCCAGCAGTTTGGCGGCAGTAGATACGCAGTATTTT
-	once	TRBV6-6	TRBJ2-3	CASSFLVGKTDTQYF	TGTGCCAGCAGCTTCCTCGTGGGCAAGACAGATACGCAGTATTTT
-	many	TRBV12-3/TRBV12-4	TRBJ1-1	CASSADGNTEAFF	TGTGCCAGCAGCGCCGACGGGAACACTGAAGCTTTCTTT
TRBD1	-	TRBV30	TRBJ2-7	CAWRMHRGPYEQYF	TGTGCCTGGAGGATGCACAGGGGACCCTACGAGCAGTACTTC
TRBD1	few	TRBV28	TRBJ1-6	CASSPDRGTNSPLHF	TGTGCCAGCAGTCCTGACAGGGGCACTAATTCACCCCTCCACTTT
-	-	TRBV11-2	TRBJ2-5	CASSLYCQQETQYF	TGTGCCAGTAGCTTATATTGCCAGCAAGAGACCCAGTACTTC
-	-	TRBV11-2	TRBJ2-7	CASSPRGQGTLGSYEQYF	TGTGCCAGCAGCCCGCGCGGGCAGGGGACTTTGGGGAGCTATGAACAGTACTTC
TRBD1	few	TRBV11-3	TRBJ2-1	CASTPGQGKDNEQFF	TGTGCCAGCACCCCAGGACAGGGGAAGGACAACGAGCAGTTCTTC
-	-	TRBV20-1	TRBJ2-1	CSAMTSFAGPYNEQFF	TGCAGTGCTATGACCTCCTTTGCGGGCCCCTACAATGAGCAGTTCTTC
-	-	TRBV29-1	TRBJ2-1	CSVQHGRRRYNEQFF	TGCAGCGTACAACACGGCAGGAGGAGGTACAATGAGCAGTTTTTC
-	few	TRBV14	TRBJ2-2	CASSHERYTGELFF	TGTGCCAGCAGCCATGAAAGATACACCGGGGAGCTGTTTTTT
TRBD1	few	TRBV7-9	TRBJ2-1	CASSLGPGTGENEQFF	TGTGCCAGCAGCTTAGGACCCGGGACAGGGGAAAATGAGCAGTTCTTC
-	many	TRBV15	TRBJ2-5	CATSSDFQETQYF	TGTGCCACCAGCAGTGACTTTCAAGAGACCCAGTACTTC
-	once	TRBV29-1	TRBJ1-1	CSVEREVWTEAVF	TGCAGCGTTGAGAGGGAGGTCTGGACTGAAGCTGTCTTT
TRBD2	once	TRBV6-5	TRBJ2-7	CASSSAGVREHYF	TGTGCCAGCAGCAGCGCGGGGGTGCGGGAGCATTACTTT
TRBD1	-	TRBV7-3	TRBJ2-1	CASSKTGGPNEEQFF	TGTGCCAGCAGCAAGACAGGGGGCCCGAATGAGGAGCAGTTCTTC
-	-	TRBV12-3/TRBV12-4	TRBJ2-1	CVNSRGPGGGGSYNEQFF	TGTGTCAACAGTAGGGGGCCGGGGGGGGGAGGATCGTACAATGAGCAGTTCTTC
-	-	TRBV12-3/TRBV12-4	TRBJ2-7	CDSSPTYCKQYF	TGTGACAGCAGTCCGACATACTGCAAGCAGTACTTC